This T cell receptor (beta chain) comes out of a study of cytomegalovirus exposure and HLA in healthy donors. From germline, CDR1 is KGHSH and CDR2 LQKENI. This CDR3 is 14 amino acids long. With 2 bases removed from V and 1 base from J, the gap between germline ends came to 8 bases. Regarding the study as a whole: An assumption of roughly uniform sequencing depth across donors underlay the presence/absence analyses. Three of the chains that were CMV-associated were confirmed in vitro to be specific for CMV antigens.

As for this clone: Its antigen is as yet unknown.

The PCR used 60 Vbeta and 13 Jbeta primers. Profiled with immunoSEQ multiplex PCR; TCRdb holds only in-frame clones, not every one. The table has fewer than 200,000 clones, 87% seen once. The sequence came from a woman aged 30 to 39 in good health and CMV-seronegative. The V call is TRBV18, the J call TRBJ1-1; D is possibly TRBD1 (6 bases). Sequenced material: PBMCs. The chain's CDR3 is CASSPTGTNTEAFF. The CDR3 coding sequence is TGTGCCAGCTCACCAACAGGGACGAACACTGAAGCTTTCTTT.